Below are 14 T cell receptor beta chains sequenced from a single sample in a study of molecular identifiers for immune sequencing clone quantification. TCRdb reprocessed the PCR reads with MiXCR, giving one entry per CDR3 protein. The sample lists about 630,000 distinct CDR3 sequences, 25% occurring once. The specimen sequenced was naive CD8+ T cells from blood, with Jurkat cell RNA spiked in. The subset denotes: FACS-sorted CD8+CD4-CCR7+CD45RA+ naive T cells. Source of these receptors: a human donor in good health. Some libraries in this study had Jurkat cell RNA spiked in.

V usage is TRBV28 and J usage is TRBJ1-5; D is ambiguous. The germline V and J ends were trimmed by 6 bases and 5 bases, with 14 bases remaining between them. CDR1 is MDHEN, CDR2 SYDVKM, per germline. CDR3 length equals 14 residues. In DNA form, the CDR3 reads TGTGCCAGCAGGGCTCCTTCGTCCTATCAGCCCCAGCATTTT. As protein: CASRAPSSYQPQHF.

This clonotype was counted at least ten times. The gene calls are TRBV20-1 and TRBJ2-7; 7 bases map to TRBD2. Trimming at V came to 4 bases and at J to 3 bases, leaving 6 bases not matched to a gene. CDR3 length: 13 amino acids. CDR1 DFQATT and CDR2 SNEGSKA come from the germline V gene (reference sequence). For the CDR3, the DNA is TGCAGTGCTAAAGCGGGACTAAACTACGAGCAGTACTTC. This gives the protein CSAKAGLNYEQYF.

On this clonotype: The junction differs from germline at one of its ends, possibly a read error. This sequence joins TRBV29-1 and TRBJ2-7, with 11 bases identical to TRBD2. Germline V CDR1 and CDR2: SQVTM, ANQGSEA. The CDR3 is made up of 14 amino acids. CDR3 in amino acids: CSVDSGRDSYEQHF. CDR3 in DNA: TGCAGCGTTGATAGCGGGAGGGACTCCTACGAGCAGCACTTC.

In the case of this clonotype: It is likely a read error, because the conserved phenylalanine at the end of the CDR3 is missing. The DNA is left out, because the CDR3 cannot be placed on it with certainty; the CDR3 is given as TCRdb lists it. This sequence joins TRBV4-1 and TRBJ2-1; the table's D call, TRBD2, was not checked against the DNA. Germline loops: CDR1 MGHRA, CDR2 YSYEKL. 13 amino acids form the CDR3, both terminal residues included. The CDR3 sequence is CASSQDTDGRLFV.

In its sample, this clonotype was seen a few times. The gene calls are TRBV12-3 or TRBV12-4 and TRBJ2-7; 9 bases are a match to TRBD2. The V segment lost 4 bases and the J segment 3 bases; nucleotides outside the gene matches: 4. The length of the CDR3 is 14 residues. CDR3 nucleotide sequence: TGTGCCAGCAGTTGGGCGCGGGAGGGCTACGAGCAGTACTTC. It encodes CASSWAREGYEQYF.

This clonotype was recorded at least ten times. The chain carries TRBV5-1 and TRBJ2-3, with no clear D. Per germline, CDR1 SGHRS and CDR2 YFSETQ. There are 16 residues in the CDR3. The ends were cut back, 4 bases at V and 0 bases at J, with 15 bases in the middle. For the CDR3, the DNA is TGCGCCAGCAGCCCGGATCTAGTACGGAGCACAGATACGCAGTATTTT. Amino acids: CASSPDLVRSTDTQYF.

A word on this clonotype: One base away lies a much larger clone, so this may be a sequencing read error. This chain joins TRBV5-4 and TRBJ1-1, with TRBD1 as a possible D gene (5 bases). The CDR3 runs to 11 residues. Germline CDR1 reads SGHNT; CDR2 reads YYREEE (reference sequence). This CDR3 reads CASSWGYEASF. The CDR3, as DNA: TGTGCCAGCAGCTGGGGGTACGAAGCTTCCTTT.

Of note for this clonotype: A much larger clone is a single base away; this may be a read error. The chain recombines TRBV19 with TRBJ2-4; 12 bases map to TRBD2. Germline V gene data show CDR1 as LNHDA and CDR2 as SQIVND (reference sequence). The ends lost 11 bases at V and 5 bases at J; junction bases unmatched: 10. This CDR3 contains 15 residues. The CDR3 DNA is TGTGCCTGTACCTTACTAGCGGGGGGTCAAAACATTCAGTACTTC. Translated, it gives CACTLLAGGQNIQYF.

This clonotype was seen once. As DNA, the CDR3 is TGCGCCAGCAGGGAGGACAGGGGGAACTACTATGGCTACACCTTC. Amino acids: CASREDRGNYYGYTF. This chain joins TRBV5-1 and TRBJ1-2, with TRBD1 matching 10 bases. The CDR3 length is 15 residues. Germline trimming cut 5 bases from V and 3 bases from J; bases unmatched to any gene: 7. Germline V gene lookup returns CDR1 SGHRS and CDR2 YFSETQ. The full variable domain, completed using reference TRBV5-1 and TRBJ1-2, is KAGVTQTPRYLIKTRGQQVTLSCSPISGHRSVSWYQQTPGQGLQFLFEYFSETQRNKGNFPGRFSGRQFSNSRSEMNVSTLELGDSALYLCASREDRGNYYGYTFGSGTRLTVV.

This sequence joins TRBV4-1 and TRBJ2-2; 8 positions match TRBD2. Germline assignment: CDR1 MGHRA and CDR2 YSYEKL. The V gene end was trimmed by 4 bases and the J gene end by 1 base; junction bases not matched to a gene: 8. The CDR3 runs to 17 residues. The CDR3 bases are TGCGCCAGCAGCCCGTTGGCGCGGGGGGAGAACACCGGGGAGCTGTTTTTT. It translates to CASSPLARGENTGELFF.

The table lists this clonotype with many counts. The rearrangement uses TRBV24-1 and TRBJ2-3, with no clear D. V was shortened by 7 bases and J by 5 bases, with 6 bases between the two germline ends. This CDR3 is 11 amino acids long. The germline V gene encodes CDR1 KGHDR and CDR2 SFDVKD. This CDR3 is CATRHGDTQYF. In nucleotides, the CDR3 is TGTGCCACCAGACACGGAGATACGCAGTATTTT.

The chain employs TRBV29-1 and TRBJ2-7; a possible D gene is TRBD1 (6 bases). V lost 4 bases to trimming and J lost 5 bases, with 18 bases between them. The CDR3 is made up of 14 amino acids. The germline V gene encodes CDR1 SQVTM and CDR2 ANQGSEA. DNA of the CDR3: TGCAGCGTTGTTTGGGGGCCGCTGTCGAACGAGCAGTACTTC. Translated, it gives CSVVWGPLSNEQYF.

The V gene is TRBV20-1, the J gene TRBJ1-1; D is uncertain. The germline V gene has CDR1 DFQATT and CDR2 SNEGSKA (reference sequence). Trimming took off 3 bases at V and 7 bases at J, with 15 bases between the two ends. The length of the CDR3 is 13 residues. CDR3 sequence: CSASCGYKGEAFF. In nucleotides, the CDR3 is TGCAGTGCTAGCTGTGGTTATAAGGGTGAAGCTTTCTTT.

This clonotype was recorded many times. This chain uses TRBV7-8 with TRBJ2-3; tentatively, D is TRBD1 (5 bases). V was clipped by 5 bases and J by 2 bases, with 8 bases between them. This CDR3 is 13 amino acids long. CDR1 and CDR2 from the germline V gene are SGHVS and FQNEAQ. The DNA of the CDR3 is TGTGCCAGCAGCCAGGGCTTCACAGATACGCAGTATTTT. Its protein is CASSQGFTDTQYF. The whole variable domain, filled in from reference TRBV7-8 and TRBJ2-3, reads GAGVSQSPRYKVAKRGQDVALRCDPISGHVSLFWYQQALGQGPEFLTYFQNEAQLDKSGLPSDRFFAERPEGSVSTLKIQRTQQEDSAVYLCASSQGFTDTQYFGPGTRLTVL.